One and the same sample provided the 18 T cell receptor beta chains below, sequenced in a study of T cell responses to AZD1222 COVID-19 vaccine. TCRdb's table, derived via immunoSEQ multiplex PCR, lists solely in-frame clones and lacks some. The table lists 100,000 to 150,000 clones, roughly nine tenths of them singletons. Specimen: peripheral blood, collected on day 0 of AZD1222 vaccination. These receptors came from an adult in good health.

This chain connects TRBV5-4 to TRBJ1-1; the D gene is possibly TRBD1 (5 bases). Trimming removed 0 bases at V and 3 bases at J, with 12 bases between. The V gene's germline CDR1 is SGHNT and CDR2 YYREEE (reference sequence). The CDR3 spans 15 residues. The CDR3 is CASSLGSGGYTEAFF. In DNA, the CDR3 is TGTGCCAGCAGCTTGGGATCGGGGGGTTACACTGAAGCTTTCTTT.

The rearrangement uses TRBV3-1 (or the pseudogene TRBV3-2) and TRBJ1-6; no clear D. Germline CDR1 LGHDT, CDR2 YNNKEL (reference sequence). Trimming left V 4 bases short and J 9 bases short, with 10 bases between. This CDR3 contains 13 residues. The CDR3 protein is CASSPYSFSPLHF. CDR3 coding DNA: TGTGCCAGCAGCCCTTACTCATTTTCACCCCTCCACTTT.

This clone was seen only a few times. Here the CDR3 DNA reads TGTGCCAGCAGTTCCGGGACACCGTATAACTATGGCTACACCTTC. Residues: CASSSGTPYNYGYTF. V is TRBV5-6 and J is TRBJ1-2; TRBD1 is a possible D gene (6 bases). Germline V gene sequence: CDR1 SGHDT, CDR2 YYEEEE. The CDR3 sequence is 15 residues long. V was clipped by 5 bases and J by 1 base, with 15 bases between them.

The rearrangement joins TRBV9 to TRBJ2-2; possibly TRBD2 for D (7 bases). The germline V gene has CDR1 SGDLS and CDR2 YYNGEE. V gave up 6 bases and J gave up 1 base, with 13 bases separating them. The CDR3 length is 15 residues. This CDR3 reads CASKRGQGNTGELFF. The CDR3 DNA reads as TGTGCCAGCAAGCGGGGACAAGGGAACACCGGGGAGCTGTTTTTT.

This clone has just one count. The CDR3 sequence is CASSSGQGPYTEAFF. DNA of the CDR3: TGTGCCAGCAGCTCGGGACAGGGCCCATACACTGAAGCTTTCTTT. V and J are TRBV11-2 and TRBJ1-1, with TRBD1 matching 9 bases. The junction had 6 bases not matched to a gene; V was cut back by 4 bases and J by 3 bases. The CDR3 has 15 amino acids. Per germline, CDR1 SGHAT and CDR2 FQNNGV.

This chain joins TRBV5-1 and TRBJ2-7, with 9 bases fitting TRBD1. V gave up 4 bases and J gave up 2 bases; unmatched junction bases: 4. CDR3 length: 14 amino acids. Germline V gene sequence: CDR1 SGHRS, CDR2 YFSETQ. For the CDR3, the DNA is TGCGCCAGCAGCGTGGGACAGGGCACCTACGAGCAGTACTTC. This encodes CASSVGQGTYEQYF.

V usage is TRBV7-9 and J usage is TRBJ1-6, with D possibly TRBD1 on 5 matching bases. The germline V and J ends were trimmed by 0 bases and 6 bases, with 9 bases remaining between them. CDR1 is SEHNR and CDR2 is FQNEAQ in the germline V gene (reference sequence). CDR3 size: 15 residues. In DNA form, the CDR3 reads TGTGCCAGCAGCTTAGCTGCGACAGTTAATTCACCCCTCCACTTT. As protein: CASSLAATVNSPLHF.

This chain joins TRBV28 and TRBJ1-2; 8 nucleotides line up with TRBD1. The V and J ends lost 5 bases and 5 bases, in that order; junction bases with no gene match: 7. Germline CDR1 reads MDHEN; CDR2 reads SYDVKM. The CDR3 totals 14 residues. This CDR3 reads CASSPSDRGYGYTF. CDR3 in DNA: TGTGCCAGCAGTCCATCAGACAGGGGATATGGCTACACCTTC.

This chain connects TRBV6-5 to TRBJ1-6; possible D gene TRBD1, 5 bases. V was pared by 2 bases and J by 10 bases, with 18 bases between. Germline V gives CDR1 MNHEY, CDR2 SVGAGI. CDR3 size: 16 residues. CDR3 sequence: CASSYGRVVLGSPLHF. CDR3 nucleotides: TGTGCCAGCAGTTACGGCAGGGTAGTACTTGGATCACCCCTCCACTTT.

The CDR3, as DNA: TGTGCCAGCAGTGGGAGCGGGGGCTTACTTAGCACAGATACGCAGTATTTT. Translation: CASSGSGGLLSTDTQYF. V is TRBV6-1 and J is TRBJ2-3, with 8 bases lining up with TRBD2. Germline-derived CDR1 and CDR2 are MNHNS and SASEGT. This CDR3 is built from 17 residues. V lost 4 bases, J lost 0 bases, and 9 bases stayed unmatched.

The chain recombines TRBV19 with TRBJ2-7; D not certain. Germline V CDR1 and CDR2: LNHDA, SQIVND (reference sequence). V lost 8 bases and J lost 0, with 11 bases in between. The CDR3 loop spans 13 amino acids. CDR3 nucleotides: TGTGCCAGTGAGGACCCTAGCTCCTACGAGCAGTACTTC. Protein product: CASEDPSSYEQYF.

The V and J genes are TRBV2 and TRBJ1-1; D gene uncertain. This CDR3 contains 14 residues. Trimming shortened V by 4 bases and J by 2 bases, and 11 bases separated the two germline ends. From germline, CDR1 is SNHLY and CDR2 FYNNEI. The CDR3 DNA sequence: TGTGCCAGCAGTGCCATTGGAACTAACACTGAAGCTTTCTTT. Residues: CASSAIGTNTEAFF.

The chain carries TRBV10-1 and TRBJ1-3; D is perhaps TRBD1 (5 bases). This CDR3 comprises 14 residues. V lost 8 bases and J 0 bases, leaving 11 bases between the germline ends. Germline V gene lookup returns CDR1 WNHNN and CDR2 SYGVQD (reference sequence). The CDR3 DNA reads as TGCGCCAGCTACAGACAGTCCTCTGGAAACACCATATATTTT. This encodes CASYRQSSGNTIYF.

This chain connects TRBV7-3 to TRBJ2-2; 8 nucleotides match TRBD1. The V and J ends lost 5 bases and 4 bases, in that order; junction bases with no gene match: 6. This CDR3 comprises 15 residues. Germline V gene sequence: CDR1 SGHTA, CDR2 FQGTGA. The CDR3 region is CASSPGQVVTGELFF. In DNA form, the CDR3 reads TGTGCCAGCAGCCCGGGACAGGTGGTCACCGGGGAGCTGTTTTTT.

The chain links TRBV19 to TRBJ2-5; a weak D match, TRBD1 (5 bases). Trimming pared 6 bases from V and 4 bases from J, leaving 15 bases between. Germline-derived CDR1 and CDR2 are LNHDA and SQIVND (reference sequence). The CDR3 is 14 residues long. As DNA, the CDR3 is TGTGCCAGTAGCGTCAGCAGGGTCGTAGAGACCCAGTACTTC. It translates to CASSVSRVVETQYF.

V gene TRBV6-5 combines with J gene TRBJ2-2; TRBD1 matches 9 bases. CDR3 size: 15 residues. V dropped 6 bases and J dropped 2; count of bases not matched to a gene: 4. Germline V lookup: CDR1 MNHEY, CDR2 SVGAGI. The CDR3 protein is CASRWGQGNTGELFF. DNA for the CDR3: TGTGCCAGCAGGTGGGGACAGGGCAACACCGGGGAGCTGTTTTTT.

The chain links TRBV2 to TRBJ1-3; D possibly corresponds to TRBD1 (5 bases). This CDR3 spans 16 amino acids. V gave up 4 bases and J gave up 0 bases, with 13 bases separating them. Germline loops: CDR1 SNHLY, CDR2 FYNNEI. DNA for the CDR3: TGTGCCAGCAGTGTAAGAGGGGCCTACTCTGGAAACACCATATATTTT. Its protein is CASSVRGAYSGNTIYF. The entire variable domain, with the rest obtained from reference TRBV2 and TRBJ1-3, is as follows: EPEVTQTPSHQVTQMGQEVILRCVPISNHLYFYWYRQILGQKVEFLVSFYNNEISEKSEIFDDQFSVERPDGSNFTLKIRSTKLEDSAMYFCASSVRGAYSGNTIYFGEGSWLTVV.

CDR3 nucleotide sequence: TGTGCCAGCAGTCAAGACTGGGACAGCCACTATGGCTACACCTTC. Translation: CASSQDWDSHYGYTF. The J gene is TRBJ1-2, the V gene TRBV6-2 or TRBV6-3; 7 bases align to TRBD1. The CDR3 has 15 amino acids. Germline assignment: CDR1 MNHEY and CDR2 SVGEGT. V shed 5 bases, J shed 3 bases, and the junction held 9 bases outside the gene matches.